These 21 T cell receptor beta chains were all obtained from the same sample, sequenced in a study of blood T cells in healthy people across ages. Using a J-beta primer mix together with a sample-barcoded 5' primer, a second PCR was run for about 6 to 12 cycles. TCRdb ran MiXCR on the 5' RACE reads and lists one entry per CDR3 protein. The sample has approximately 790,000 distinct CDR3 sequences; around two thirds are singletons. The sample comprised blood. These receptors originate from a man aged 25 to 40 in good health.

The CDR3 is CASSYPSGLPYNEQFF. The CDR3, as DNA: TGTGCCAGCAGTTACCCCTCGGGACTCCCCTACAATGAGCAGTTCTTC. The chain recombines TRBV6-2 or TRBV6-3 with TRBJ2-1; possible D gene TRBD2, 6 bases. CDR3 length: 16 amino acids. V lost 2 bases, J lost 2 bases, and 13 bases lay in between. Germline loops: CDR1 MNHEY, CDR2 SVGEGT.

Remarks on this clonotype: The junction differs from germline at one of its ends, possibly a read error. J is TRBJ1-4 and V is TRBV7-9; tentatively, D is TRBD1 (6 bases). The CDR3 is 14 residues long. Germline V gene sequence: CDR1 SEHNR, CDR2 FQNEAQ (reference sequence). Written as DNA, the CDR3 is TGTGTCAGCAGCCCAGGGGCAACTAATGAAAAACTGTTTTTT. Translating it yields CVSSPGATNEKLFF.

The table lists this clonotype with a count of one. The chain recombines TRBV10-2 with TRBJ2-5; the match to TRBD1 covers 10 bases. The CDR3 runs 15 residues. Losses at the gene ends were 6 bases for V and 5 bases for J; bases not matched to a gene: 9. Germline CDR1 WSHSY, CDR2 SAAADI. Written as DNA, the CDR3 is TGCGCCAGCAGGGACCGGGACAGGGGATGGGAGACCCAGTACTTC. Amino acid sequence: CASRDRDRGWETQYF.

The chain joins TRBV4-2 to TRBJ1-2; 9 positions agree with TRBD1. Germline CDR1 reads LGHNA; CDR2 reads YNFKEQ. The ends lost 3 bases at V and 8 bases at J; junction bases unmatched: 10. This CDR3 is 15 amino acids long. The CDR3 DNA sequence: TGTGCCAGCAGCCATTCTACAGGGGGCGTATCCGGCTACACCTTC. This encodes CASSHSTGGVSGYTF.

The chain employs TRBV7-2 and TRBJ1-1; D gene unclear. The germline gives CDR1 SGHTA, CDR2 FQGNSA. V lost 2 bases to trimming and J lost 5 bases, with 12 bases between them. The CDR3 contains 14 residues. The CDR3: CASSLNAGWTEAFF. CDR3 in DNA: TGTGCCAGCAGCTTAAACGCGGGTTGGACTGAAGCTTTCTTT.

In this sample, this clonotype turned up many times. The chain recombines TRBV7-7 with TRBJ2-1, with D tentatively TRBD1 or TRBD2 (6 bases each). Germline assignment: CDR1 SSHAT and CDR2 FNYEAQ (reference sequence). V dropped 5 bases and J dropped 8 bases, with 13 bases sitting between them. The CDR3 contains 13 residues. DNA of the CDR3: TGTGCCAGCAGCGGATGGGGGGCAGATGAGCAGTTCTTC. The encoded protein is CASSGWGADEQFF.

The chain recombines TRBV9 with TRBJ2-3; 11 bases are shared with TRBD2. The CDR3 is 17 amino acids. CDR1 and CDR2 (germline): SGDLS, YYNGEE. V lost 3 bases to trimming and J lost 5 bases; unmatched junction nucleotides: 11. CDR3 amino acids: CASSESLAGGDVDTQYF. Here the CDR3 DNA reads TGTGCCAGCAGCGAGAGCCTAGCGGGGGGTGACGTAGATACGCAGTATTTT. Complete variable domain (other parts from reference TRBV9 and TRBJ2-3): DSGVTQTPKHLITATGQRVTLRCSPRSGDLSVYWYQQSLDQGLQFLIQYYNGEERAKGNILERFSAQQFPDLHSELNLSSLELGDSALYFCASSESLAGGDVDTQYFGPGTRLTVL.

V usage is TRBV3-1 and J usage is TRBJ1-2; D not resolved. The CDR3 runs to 17 residues. V was pared by 1 base and J by 3 bases, with 18 bases between. Germline CDR1 is LGHDT and CDR2 is YNNKEL (reference sequence). The CDR3: CASSQGFTLGYYYGYTF. In DNA form, the CDR3 reads TGTGCCAGCAGCCAAGGGTTCACCCTGGGATACTACTATGGCTACACCTTC.

About this clonotype itself: A much larger clone lies one base from this, so it may be a read error. The gene calls are TRBV12-3 or TRBV12-4 and TRBJ2-7; D might be TRBD1 (5 bases). The CDR3 extends over 14 amino acids. V was cut by 3 bases and J by 7 bases, with 16 bases left in between. DNA of the CDR3: TGTGCCAGCAGTTTTGACAGAAAGTACAATGAGCAGTACTTC. Its protein product is CASSFDRKYNEQYF.

The CDR3 loop reads CASSKGTARGSPLHF. Written as DNA, the CDR3 is TGCGCCAGCAGCAAAGGGACCGCGAGGGGTTCACCCCTCCACTTT. The chain uses TRBV4-3 and TRBJ1-6; D might be TRBD1 (5 bases). Trimming took 5 bases from V and 9 from J, leaving 17 bases between them. Germline values: CDR1 LGHNA, CDR2 YSLEER. The CDR3 consists of 15 residues.

This sequence joins TRBV12-3 or TRBV12-4 and TRBJ2-1, with D perhaps matching TRBD1 (5 bases). The V and J ends lost 7 bases and 3 bases respectively, with 16 bases between them. The CDR3 runs 15 residues. The CDR3 nucleotides read TGTGCCAGCACCGCCGATAGGGGCAGCTACAATGAGCAGTTCTTC. Its protein is CASTADRGSYNEQFF.

The chain carries TRBV29-1 and TRBJ2-5, with 8 bases identical to TRBD1. The CDR3 sequence is 16 residues long. V dropped 1 base and J dropped 11; count of bases not matched to a gene: 18. CDR1 is SQVTM and CDR2 is ANQGSEA in the germline V gene. CDR3 residues: CSVEVRVRGQYNEQYF. The CDR3 DNA reads as TGCAGCGTTGAAGTGAGGGTCAGGGGGCAGTACAATGAGCAGTACTTC.

V gene TRBV5-1 combines with J gene TRBJ2-3, with no clear D. Trimming took 4 bases from V and 3 from J, leaving 15 bases between them. The CDR3 has 15 amino acids. Germline V lookup: CDR1 SGHRS, CDR2 YFSETQ. The CDR3 spells CASSLTPLGTDTQYF. In DNA form, the CDR3 reads TGCGCCAGCAGCCTTACGCCGTTAGGGACAGATACGCAGTATTTT.

This clonotype has just a few counts. The chain recombines TRBV5-1 with TRBJ2-3; TRBD2 matches at 13 bases. This CDR3 contains 17 residues. Looked up from germline, CDR1 is SGHRS and CDR2 is YFSETQ. The J segment lost 2 bases and the V segment lost 3 bases, leaving 6 bases of the junction unmatched. CDR3 DNA: TGCGCCAGCAGCTCCACGGGACTAGCGGGAACCACAGATACGCAGTATTTT. It yields the protein CASSSTGLAGTTDTQYF.

This chain uses TRBV29-1 with TRBJ2-1; 13 bases agree with TRBD2. V lost 3 bases to trimming and J lost 5 bases; unmatched junction nucleotides: 4. Germline lookup yields CDR1 SQVTM and CDR2 ANQGSEA. The CDR3 loop spans 15 amino acids. The chain's CDR3 is CSVDRGLAGNNEQFF. The CDR3 DNA sequence: TGCAGCGTTGACCGGGGACTAGCGGGAAACAATGAGCAGTTCTTC.

The chain links TRBV12-3 or TRBV12-4 to TRBJ1-5; 7 bases line up with TRBD1. The CDR3 is made up of 13 amino acids. Trimming took 3 bases from V and 9 from J; bases not matched to a gene: 5. Here the CDR3 reads CASSFSGGRPQHF. The CDR3 DNA reads TGTGCCAGCAGTTTTTCAGGGGGACGGCCCCAGCATTTT.

This rearrangement joins TRBV4-2 to TRBJ2-7; D is undetermined. V was clipped by 2 bases and J by 3 bases, with 11 bases between them. The CDR3 loop spans 14 amino acids. CDR1 and CDR2 (germline): LGHNA, YNFKEQ. CDR3 sequence (DNA): TGTGCCAGCAGCCAAATTCCAGGCCTCTACGAGCAGTACTTC. Protein: CASSQIPGLYEQYF.

There are a few counts of this clonotype. The V and J genes are TRBV7-2 and TRBJ1-2; TRBD1 agrees at 8 bases. Trimming removed 4 bases from V and 8 bases from J; junction bases left unmatched: 9. The CDR3 sequence is 14 residues long. The V gene's germline CDR1 is SGHTA and CDR2 FQGNSA. The CDR3, as DNA: TGTGCCAGCAGCTCAAGGGGGCAGGGGGCCGGCTACACCTTC. Its translation: CASSSRGQGAGYTF. The whole variable domain, remainder taken from reference TRBV7-2 and TRBJ1-2, is GAGVSQSPSNKVTEKGKDVELRCDPISGHTALYWYRQSLGQGLEFLIYFQGNSAPDKSGLPSDRFSAERTGGSVSTLTIQRTQQEDSAVYLCASSSRGQGAGYTFGSGTRLTVV.

CDR3 sequence (DNA): TGTGCCAGCAGCTTAGTAGGCGACGGCGGGAAACTGTTTTTT. This sequence encodes CASSLVGDGGKLFF. The chain is built from TRBV7-2 and TRBJ1-4; D remains ambiguous. The CDR3 extends over 14 amino acids. With 1 base removed from V and 11 bases from J, the gap between germline ends came to 14 bases. Germline-derived CDR1 and CDR2 are SGHTA and FQGNSA.

The gene calls are TRBV28 and TRBJ1-1; no clear D. Per the germline V gene, CDR1 is MDHEN and CDR2 is SYDVKM. V shed 5 bases and J shed 1 base, with 11 bases lying between them. This CDR3 is 14 amino acids long. CDR3 coding DNA: TGTGCCAGCAGTACCATCGACGGGAACACTGAAGCTTTCTTT. Translating gives CASSTIDGNTEAFF.

The chain employs TRBV7-2 and TRBJ2-3; 9 bases line up with TRBD1. CDR1 and CDR2 from the germline V gene are SGHTA and FQGNSA. The CDR3 totals 17 residues. The V segment lost 5 bases and the J segment 2 bases; nucleotides outside the gene matches: 11. The CDR3 bases are TGTGCCAGCAGCATTATAGACAGGGGGGGGACCACAGATACGCAGTATTTT. Protein product: CASSIIDRGGTTDTQYF.